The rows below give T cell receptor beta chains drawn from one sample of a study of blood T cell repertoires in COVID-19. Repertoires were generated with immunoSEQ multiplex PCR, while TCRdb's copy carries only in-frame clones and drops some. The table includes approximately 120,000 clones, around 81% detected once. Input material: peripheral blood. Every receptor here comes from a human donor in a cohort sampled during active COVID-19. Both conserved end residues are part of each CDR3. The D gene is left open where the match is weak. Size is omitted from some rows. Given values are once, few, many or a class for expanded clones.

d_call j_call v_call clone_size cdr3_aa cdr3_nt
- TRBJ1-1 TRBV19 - CASSPRRLQGDSTEAFF TGTGCCAGTAGTCCAAGAAGGCTACAGGGAGACAGCACTGAAGCTTTCTTT
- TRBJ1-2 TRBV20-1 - CSAGNRAGYTF TGCAGTGCCGGTAACAGAGCAGGCTACACCTTC
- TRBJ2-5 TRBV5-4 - CASSLVGGETQYF TGTGCCAGCAGCTTGGTGGGGGGAGAGACCCAGTACTTC
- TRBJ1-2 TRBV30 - CAWSMTGTYGYTF TGTGCCTGGAGCATGACAGGAACCTATGGCTACACCTTC
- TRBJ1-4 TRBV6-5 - CASKETATNEKLFF TGTGCCAGCAAGGAGACAGCAACTAATGAAAAACTGTTTTTT
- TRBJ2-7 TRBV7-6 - CASSLGGLYEQYF TGTGCCAGCAGCTTAGGAGGACTCTACGAGCAGTACTTC
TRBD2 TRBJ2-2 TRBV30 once CAWKLAVNTGELFF TGTGCCTGGAAACTAGCGGTAAACACCGGGGAGCTGTTTTTT
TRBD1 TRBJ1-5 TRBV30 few CAWSGGWTGWDQPQHF TGTGCCTGGAGTGGGGGGTGGACAGGGTGGGATCAGCCCCAGCATTTT
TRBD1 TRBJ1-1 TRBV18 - CASSPGQGLDTEAFF TGTGCCAGCTCACCGGGACAGGGATTGGACACTGAAGCTTTCTTT
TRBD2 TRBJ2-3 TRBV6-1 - CASSDVAGSTDTQYF TGTGCCAGCAGTGATGTAGCGGGCAGCACAGATACGCAGTATTTT
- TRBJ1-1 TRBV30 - CAWSVESGYQAFF TGTGCCTGGAGTGTGGAGTCGGGGTACCAAGCTTTCTTT
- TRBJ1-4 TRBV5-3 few CARSLAGLEEKLFF TGTGCCAGAAGCTTGGCGGGGTTGGAGGAAAAACTGTTTTTT
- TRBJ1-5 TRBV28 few CASSFLHQPQHF TGTGCCAGCAGTTTTCTACATCAGCCCCAGCATTTT
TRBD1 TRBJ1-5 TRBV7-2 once CASSLSGQFQHF TGTGCCAGCAGCTTATCGGGACAGTTCCAGCATTTT
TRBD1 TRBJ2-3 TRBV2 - CASGATGGDTQYF TGTGCCAGCGGGGCAACAGGGGGAGATACGCAGTATTTT
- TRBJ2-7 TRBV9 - CASSPGTPPYEQYF TGTGCCAGCAGCCCCGGGACACCCCCTTACGAGCAGTACTTC
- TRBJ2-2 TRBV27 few CASSGRSTGELFF TGTGCCAGCAGTGGGCGATCAACCGGGGAGCTGTTTTTT
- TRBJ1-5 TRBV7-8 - CASSLTVNSNQPQHF TGTGCCAGCAGCTTAACGGTGAATAGCAATCAGCCCCAGCATTTT
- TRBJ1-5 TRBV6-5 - CASSYKRNQPQHF TGTGCCAGCAGTTACAAACGGAATCAGCCCCAGCATTTT
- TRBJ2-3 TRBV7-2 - CASSLGGHRGTDTQYF TGTGCCAGCAGCCTAGGCGGGCATCGGGGCACAGATACGCAGTATTTT
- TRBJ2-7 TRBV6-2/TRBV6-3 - CASSVYYYEQYF TGTGCCAGCAGTGTCTACTACTACGAGCAGTACTTC
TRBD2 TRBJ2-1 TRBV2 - CASSEVRGGPDEQFF TGTGCCAGCAGTGAAGTGCGGGGGGGCCCGGATGAGCAGTTCTTC
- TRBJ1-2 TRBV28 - CASRQLYGYTF TGTGCCAGCCGACAGCTCTATGGCTACACCTTC
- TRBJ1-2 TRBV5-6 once CASSLWSGYYTF TGTGCCAGCAGCTTGTGGTCAGGTTACTACACCTTC
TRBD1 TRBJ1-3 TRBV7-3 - CASSPGTGVASSGNTIYF TGTGCCAGCAGCCCCGGGACAGGGGTTGCTAGCTCTGGAAACACCATATATTTT
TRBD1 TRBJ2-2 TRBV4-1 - CASSPNRGANTGELFF TGCGCCAGCAGCCCGAACAGGGGCGCGAACACCGGGGAGCTGTTTTTT
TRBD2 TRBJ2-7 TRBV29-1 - CSVAGTSGAYEQYF TGCAGCGTCGCTGGGACTAGCGGGGCATACGAGCAGTACTTC
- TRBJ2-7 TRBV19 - CASSLWRGSSYEQYF TGTGCCAGTAGTCTGTGGCGAGGGAGCTCCTACGAGCAGTACTTC
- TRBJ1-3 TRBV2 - CASSEGSYSGNTIYF TGTGCCAGCAGCGAAGGCTCCTACTCTGGAAACACCATATATTTT
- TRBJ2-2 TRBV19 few CASSIGTHNTGELFF TGTGCCAGTAGTATCGGGACACACAACACCGGGGAGCTGTTTTTT
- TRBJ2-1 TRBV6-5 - CASLGGLSSYEQFF TGTGCCAGCCTCGGGGGGCTATCCTCCTATGAGCAGTTCTTC
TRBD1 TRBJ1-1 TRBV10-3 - CAISGTGDTEAFF TGTGCCATCAGTGGGACAGGGGACACTGAAGCTTTCTTT
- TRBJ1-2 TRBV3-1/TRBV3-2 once CASSQGSGGSGYTF TGTGCCAGCAGCCAAGGGTCGGGGGGAAGTGGCTACACCTTC
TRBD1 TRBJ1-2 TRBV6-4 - CASSASPTGGAGYTF TGTGCCAGCAGCGCCTCACCGACAGGGGGCGCGGGCTACACCTTC
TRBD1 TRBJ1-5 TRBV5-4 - CASSLGGTGDQPQHF TGTGCCAGCAGCTTGGGAGGGACAGGGGATCAGCCCCAGCATTTT
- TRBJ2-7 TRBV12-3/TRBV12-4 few CASSFTEAYEQYF TGTGCCAGCAGTTTCACAGAAGCCTACGAGCAGTACTTC
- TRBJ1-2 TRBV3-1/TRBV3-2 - CASSRTLGAGTTHGYTF TGTGCCAGCAGCCGCACTCTAGGGGCAGGGACTACACATGGCTACACCTTC
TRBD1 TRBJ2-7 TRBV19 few CASSTRDSRSYEQYF TGTGCCAGTAGTACTAGGGACAGCAGGTCCTACGAGCAGTACTTC
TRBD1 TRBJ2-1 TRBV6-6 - CASRLQGSSYNEQFF TGTGCCAGCAGATTACAGGGGTCCTCCTACAATGAGCAGTTCTTC
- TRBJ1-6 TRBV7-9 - CASSLGGTYESSYNSPLHF TGTGCCAGCAGCTTAGGTGGGACTTACGAGAGCTCCTATAATTCACCCCTCCACTTT
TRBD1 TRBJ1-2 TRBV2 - CAILTRGHHHTYGYTF TGTGCCATACTGACTAGGGGGCACCACCATACCTATGGCTACACCTTC
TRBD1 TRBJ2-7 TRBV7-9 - CASSPGTGDSYEQYF TGTGCCAGCAGCCCCGGGACAGGTGACTCCTACGAGCAGTACTTC
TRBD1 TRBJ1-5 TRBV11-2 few CASSPRGGTAEPQHF TGTGCCAGCAGCCCCCGAGGCGGGACAGCCGAGCCCCAGCATTTT
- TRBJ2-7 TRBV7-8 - CASSSSRSYEQYF TGTGCCAGCAGCTCCTCTCGGTCCTACGAGCAGTACTTC
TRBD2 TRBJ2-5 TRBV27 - CASTHSGETQYF TGTGCCAGCACCCATAGCGGGGAGACCCAGTACTTC
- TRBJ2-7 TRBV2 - CASREDYEQYF TGTGCCAGCAGAGAGGATTACGAGCAGTACTTC
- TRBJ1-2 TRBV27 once CASSLEGRGYGYTF TGTGCCAGCAGTTTAGAGGGCCGAGGGTACGGCTACACCTTC
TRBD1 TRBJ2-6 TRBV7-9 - CASSPLRQGFYGANVLTF TGTGCCAGCAGCCCGCTGAGACAGGGATTTTATGGGGCCAACGTCCTGACTTTC
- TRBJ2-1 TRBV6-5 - CATWASLNEQFF TGTGCCACTTGGGCATCCCTCAATGAGCAGTTCTTC
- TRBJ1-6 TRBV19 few CASSIGESNSPLHF TGTGCCAGTAGTATAGGGGAGTCTAATTCACCCCTCCACTTT
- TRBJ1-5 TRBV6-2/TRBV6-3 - CASSPKGYSRPTNQPQHF TGTGCCAGCAGCCCTAAGGGGTACAGTAGACCGACCAATCAGCCCCAGCATTTT